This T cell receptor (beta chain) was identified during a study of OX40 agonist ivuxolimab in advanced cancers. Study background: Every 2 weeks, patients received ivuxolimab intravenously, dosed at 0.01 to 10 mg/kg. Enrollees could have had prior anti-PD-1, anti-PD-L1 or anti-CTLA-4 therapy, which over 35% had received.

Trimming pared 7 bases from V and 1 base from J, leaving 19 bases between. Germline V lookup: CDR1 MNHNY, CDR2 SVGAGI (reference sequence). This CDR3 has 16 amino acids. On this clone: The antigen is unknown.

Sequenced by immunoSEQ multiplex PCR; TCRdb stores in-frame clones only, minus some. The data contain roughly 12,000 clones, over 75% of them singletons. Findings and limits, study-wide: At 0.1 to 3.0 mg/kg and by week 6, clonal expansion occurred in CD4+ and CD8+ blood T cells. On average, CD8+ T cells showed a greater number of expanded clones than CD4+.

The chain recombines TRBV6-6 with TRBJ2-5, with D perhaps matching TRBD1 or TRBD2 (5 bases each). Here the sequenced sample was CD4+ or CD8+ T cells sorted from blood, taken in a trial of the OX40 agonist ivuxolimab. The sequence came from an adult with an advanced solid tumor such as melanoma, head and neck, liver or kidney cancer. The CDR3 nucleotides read TGTGCCAGCACAGAACGCCGAGGGGCCACCCAAGAGACCCAGTACTTC. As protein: CASTERRGATQETQYF.